The subject of this entry is one TCR beta chain. Measured with immunoSEQ multiplex PCR; TCRdb has only the in-frame clones, and not every one. Among around 130,000 clones listed, about nine tenths were seen once. The data derive from a study of control samples from healthy donors and cancer patients. The germline V and J ends were trimmed by 2 bases and 3 bases, with 10 bases remaining between them. CDR3 size: 14 residues. Germline V gives CDR1 SGHAT, CDR2 FQNNGV. The genes are TRBV11-2 and TRBJ1-1, with a tentative D call TRBD1 (5 bases). Material for sequencing was PBMCs. This receptor was taken from a man aged 50-60 years with head and neck cancer. The CDR3 DNA reads TGTGCCAGCAGCTTATACTGGGGGGACACTGAAGCTTTCTTT. Protein: CASSLYWGDTEAFF.